This T cell receptor (beta chain) was obtained from a study of CD8+ T cells in alopecia areata (dated by TCRdb to between 2017 and 2018). General notes on the study: The treated patients took part in an open-label pilot trial in which moderate-to-severe alopecia areata was treated with oral tofacitinib at 5 to 10 mg twice daily. Tofacitinib was given for 6 to 18 months, followed by 6 months of follow-up off drug to assess delayed response and recurrence. For the treated patients, the SALT score, which quantifies what percentage of scalp surface area is affected, served as the measure of disease severity. In both human patients and the C3H/HeJ mouse model, the study applied high-throughput TCRbeta sequencing to look at T cell clonal expansion in alopecia areata. Scalp tissue and sorted CD4+ and CD8+ peripheral blood T cells from patchy and totalis/universalis alopecia areata patients and from healthy controls were covered by human TCRbeta sequencing. Biopsies were taken from tofacitinib-treated patients at baseline and at 4 and 24 weeks of treatment, and a later scalp biopsy was taken in several of the tofacitinib-treated patients. Clonality in the scalp was compared among normal scalp (n=4), patchy alopecia areata scalp (n=8), and alopecia totalis/universalis scalp (n=8). The RNA source kit depended on sample type: the PAXgene miRNA kit for fixed scalp, the miRNeasy kit for PBMCs, and the RNeasy kit for mouse skin. immunoSEQ multiplex PCR using 35 Vbeta forward primers and 13 Jbeta reverse primers was used to amplify TCRbeta CDR3 regions.

Study-wide conclusions, independent of this receptor: Many expanded lesional clones were found to persist in scalp and blood during tofacitinib treatment, and relapse after treatment cessation may be partly explained by this persistence. Because the treated cohort was small and had just a single nonresponder, larger studies are needed to establish links between baseline CD8+ expansion and response. With tofacitinib, both scalp clonality and the number of expanded CD8+ clones among the top 100 scalp clones went down significantly. Higher clonality and more expanded CD8+ clones were observed in lesional scalp than in normal scalp, particularly in alopecia totalis/universalis, a finding suggestive of antigenic drive. Shared TCR sequences between patients were less evident than in mice, which may be partly attributable to HLA diversity in the patient population. Unlike mouse skin, which is dominated by gammadelta T cells, normal human skin has resident alphabeta T cells that are also sequenced, and this complicates analysis of the scalp TCR repertoire.

According to the study, the label for this sample's time point signals: roughly 27 days on oral tofacitinib. Reading the label with the study, this specimen's treatment or condition is: oral pan-JAK inhibitor, 5-10 mg twice daily. Lesional scalp punch biopsies and peripheral blood were obtained from alopecia areata patients. PBMCs were isolated by density centrifugation and stained for CD3, CD4 and CD8, after which CD4+ and CD8+ T cells were sorted on a FACSAria. Worth noting for this clone: Its antigen is still unknown. Per-nucleotide qualities are absent, and no much larger clonotype sits a single base away.

From the cysteine up to the phenylalanine, the CDR3 has a length of 16 residues. The read is trimmed to its CDR3 DNA, 48 bases read in frame from base 1. From V the trimming removes 4 bases and from J it removes 2 bases, while the gene matches leave 7 bases of the junction unaccounted for. Based on the germline V gene, the CDR1 and CDR2 sequences are SGHDT and YYEEEE. Libraries came from the immunoSEQ multiplex PCR assay. To provide template for TCR sequencing, every sample had RNA extracted and reverse transcribed into cDNA. First-strand cDNA was synthesized with SuperScript III using a 2:1 mix of oligo-dT and random hexamers. A synthetic immune receptor repertoire was used to measure amplification bias, and any remaining bias was corrected computationally. The authors' analysis ran thus. Raw reads were preprocessed to remove errors, and CDR3 was defined according to IMGT conventions as the region from the conserved cysteine to phenylalanine. Clonality was computed by normalizing Shannon entropy by log2 of the number of productive unique TCRs and subtracting the result from 1. CD4 or CD8 identity of scalp clones was inferred by cross-referencing scalp TCRbeta sequences with sorted blood CD4 and CD8 repertoires. TCRdb holds this immuneACCESS table with in-frame rearrangements only. Some clones are missing; in checked studies, unresolved V genes explain under half, and the rest has no known cause. Clone size and the V and J calls come from that table; the DNA yielded D and trimming. This sample is represented by more than 200,000 clones; about 64% of them were singletons. The ten largest clones capture 4% to 4.5% of the sample.

The receptor's source is a human donor with alopecia areata. Recombination joined TRBV5-6 with TRBJ2-1; 9 bases in the junction line up with TRBD2. The sequences come from CD4+ T cells sorted from blood, collected at week 4, from a patient treated with tofacitinib. The DNA is as follows: TGTGCCAGCAGCCCGTCTGGCGGGGGGGCCTACAATGAGCAGTTCTTC. It translates as CASSPSGGGAYNEQFF.